This TCR beta chain was retrieved from a study of PD-1 blockade in classical Hodgkin lymphoma. Study overall: Every 2 weeks, patients got 3 mg/kg intravenous nivolumab. Whole-study results and caveats: The authors excluded patients who started nivolumab under 1 year after ASCT. CD8+ TCR diversity did not rise significantly by C4D1, unlike CD4+.

As for this clone: The antigen is undetermined.

This sample's time point: cycle 4 day 1 (C4D1), after 5 to 7 weeks of nivolumab. Relapses following autologous stem cell transplantation were seen in all patients, with brentuximab vedotin exposure varying. Only in-frame clones appear in the TCRdb table, and some are missing; sequencing was by immunoSEQ multiplex PCR. The repertoire consists of 85,000 to 90,000 clones, with 90% occurring once and the leading ten covering around 2.7%. The ends lost 5 bases at V and 5 bases at J; junction bases unmatched: 12. This CDR3 has 15 residues. CDR1 and CDR2 (germline): SGHAT, FQNNGV. This chain links TRBV11-2 with TRBJ2-7; 7 nucleotides agree with TRBD1. The sample in question was peripheral blood mononuclear cells (PBMCs), obtained before the fourth cycle of nivolumab. This TCR was recovered from a human donor with classical Hodgkin lymphoma. The CDR3 DNA reads TGTGCCAGCAGCCGATATGGACAGGCCCTCGACGAGCAGTACTTC. It specifies CASSRYGQALDEQYF.